These 28 T cell receptor beta chains were sequenced from one sample in a study of T-cell memory formation after mild COVID-19. TCRdb redid the calling of the 5' RACE reads with MiXCR, one entry per CDR3 protein. The sample holds roughly 620,000 distinct CDR3 sequences, 18% seen once. The sequenced sample was PBMCs or a T cell subset sorted from them (not recorded which). The origin of the receptors is an adult woman who had mild COVID-19 (a few samples of this study predate the infection). Cell type and time point are not known.

This clonotype has just a few counts. This rearrangement joins TRBV27 to TRBJ2-7; D may be TRBD1 (6 bases). V shed 2 bases and J shed 2 bases, with 10 bases lying between them. In germline, CDR1 is MNHEY, CDR2 SMNVEV (reference sequence). This CDR3 contains 14 residues. CDR3 region: CASSLTRGPYEQYF. CDR3 nucleotides: TGTGCCAGCAGTTTAACCAGGGGTCCCTACGAGCAGTACTTC.

The CDR3 loop reads CASSLGQAINYGYTF. CDR3 DNA sequence: TGCGCCAGCAGCTTAGGACAGGCGATTAACTATGGCTACACCTTC. The V and J genes are TRBV5-1 and TRBJ1-2; 7 bases are shared with TRBD1. This CDR3 contains 15 residues. V shed 2 bases and J 1 base; nucleotides not matched to a gene: 5. The germline V gene encodes CDR1 SGHRS and CDR2 YFSETQ. Using reference TRBV5-1 and TRBJ1-2 for the parts outside the CDR3, the full variable domain is KAGVTQTPRYLIKTRGQQVTLSCSPISGHRSVSWYQQTPGQGLQFLFEYFSETQRNKGNFPGRFSGRQFSNSRSEMNVSTLELGDSALYLCASSLGQAINYGYTFGSGTRLTVV.

This clonotype was counted only a few times. The rearrangement joins TRBV18 to TRBJ2-3; D gene uncertain. Germline V gene lookup returns CDR1 KGHSH and CDR2 LQKENI. The V end lost 4 bases, the J end lost 3 bases, and 8 bases lay between the germline ends. CDR3 length equals 13 residues. In DNA form, the CDR3 reads TGTGCCAGCTCACTAAGTAGGACAGATACGCAGTATTTT. Protein sequence: CASSLSRTDTQYF. Looking up the rest from reference TRBV18 and TRBJ2-3 gives the full variable domain: NAGVMQNPRHLVRRRGQEARLRCSPMKGHSHVYWYRQLPEEGLKFMVYLQKENIIDESGMPKERFSAEFPKEGPSILRIQQVVRGDSAAYFCASSLSRTDTQYFGPGTRLTVL.

In this sample, this clonotype turned up a few times. The CDR3 sequence: CASSSSGGLVGGSTGELFF. The CDR3 bases are TGTGCCAGCAGCTCCTCCGGAGGGTTAGTCGGTGGGAGTACCGGGGAGCTGTTTTTT. V usage is TRBV7-3 and J usage is TRBJ2-2, with D possibly matching TRBD2 (6 bases). Germline V gene sequence: CDR1 SGHTA, CDR2 FQGTGA. The CDR3 is made up of 19 amino acids. V lost 4 bases and J lost 5, with 26 bases in between.

This rearrangement joins TRBV7-6 to TRBJ2-5, with D maybe TRBD2 (6 bases). The CDR3 sequence is 15 residues long. Germline V lookup: CDR1 SGHVS, CDR2 FNYEAQ. V lost 9 bases and J lost 1, with 18 bases in between. The CDR3 sequence is CARSVAEFFQETQYF. As DNA, the CDR3 is TGTGCCAGGTCAGTAGCGGAGTTCTTCCAAGAGACCCAGTACTTC. Supplemented by reference TRBV7-6 and TRBJ2-5, the full variable domain reads GAGVSQSPRYKVTKRGQDVALRCDPISGHVSLYWYRQALGQGPEFLTYFNYEAQQDKSGLPNDRFSAERPEGSISTLTIQRTEQRDSAMYRCARSVAEFFQETQYFGPGTRLLVL.

The rearrangement uses TRBV29-1 and TRBJ2-1; 9 bases are a match to TRBD2. The V gene's germline CDR1 is SQVTM and CDR2 ANQGSEA. This CDR3 comprises 16 residues. J was trimmed by 5 bases and V by 6 bases; bases with no gene match: 14. The CDR3 sequence: CSVASRGLAKNNEQFF. CDR3 nucleotides: TGCAGCGTCGCCAGCCGCGGACTAGCGAAAAACAATGAGCAGTTCTTC.

The sample holds a few counts of this clonotype. This rearrangement joins TRBV7-8 to TRBJ1-1, with D maybe TRBD1 (6 bases). Germline V CDR1 and CDR2: SGHVS, FQNEAQ. Between the trimmed V and J ends, which lost 1 base and 5 bases, there was a span of 14 bases. The CDR3 runs 15 residues. The CDR3, as DNA: TGTGCCAGCAGCTTAGGAGGGGGTCGAGGGACTGAAGCTTTCTTT. This gives the protein CASSLGGGRGTEAFF.

The rearrangement links TRBV6-6 to TRBJ2-3; a weak D match, TRBD1 (6 bases). With 5 bases removed from V and 6 bases from J, the gap between germline ends came to 18 bases. Per the germline V gene, CDR1 is MNHNY and CDR2 is SVGAGI (reference sequence). The CDR3 sequence is 15 residues long. The CDR3 here is CASSKGQAWGDTQYF. The CDR3, as DNA: TGTGCCAGCAGTAAGGGACAAGCCTGGGGGGATACGCAGTATTTT.

The chain carries TRBV19 and TRBJ2-5; 9 nucleotides align to TRBD1. The CDR3 runs 14 residues. Germline lookup yields CDR1 LNHDA and CDR2 SQIVND (reference sequence). V shed 9 bases and J 5 bases; nucleotides not matched to a gene: 10. The CDR3 DNA reads TGTGCCAGCCGAGGACAGGGGACGAGGGAGACCCAGTACTTC. This encodes CASRGQGTRETQYF.

This clonotype was recorded a few times. The V call is TRBV7-3, the J call TRBJ2-7; D call uncertain. The CDR3 runs 13 residues. The germline V gene encodes CDR1 SGHTA and CDR2 FQGTGA. Deletions cut 4 bases from V and 7 bases from J, with 14 bases between. Here the CDR3 DNA reads TGTGCCAGCAGCTCCGGACCCTCGAGGGAGCAGTACTTC. This codes for CASSSGPSREQYF.

The sample holds a few counts of this clonotype. The CDR3 spells CASSFDRDQETQYF. The CDR3 bases are TGTGCCAGCAGCTTCGATCGGGATCAAGAGACCCAGTACTTC. The chain links TRBV7-9 to TRBJ2-5; D perhaps matches TRBD2 (5 bases). The CDR3 extends over 14 amino acids. The ends were cut back, 3 bases at V and 2 bases at J, with 10 bases in the middle. Germline assignment: CDR1 SEHNR and CDR2 FQNEAQ (reference sequence). Combining the CDR3 with reference TRBV7-9 and TRBJ2-5 gives the whole variable domain DTGVSQNPRHKITKRGQNVTFRCDPISEHNRLYWYRQTLGQGPEFLTYFQNEAQLEKSRLLSDRFSAERPKGSFSTLEIQRTEQGDSAMYLCASSFDRDQETQYFGPGTRLLVL.

This clonotype turned up a few times. The chain uses TRBV25-1 and TRBJ2-1; TRBD2 matches at 7 bases. The ends lost 3 bases at V and 3 bases at J; junction bases unmatched: 5. This CDR3 is built from 15 residues. Per germline, CDR1 MGHDK and CDR2 SYGVNS. CDR3 residues: CASSDWGGNYNEQFF. The CDR3, as DNA: TGTGCCAGCAGTGATTGGGGGGGAAACTACAATGAGCAGTTCTTC.

The J gene is TRBJ2-7, the V gene TRBV7-2; no clear D gene. This CDR3 spans 15 amino acids. CDR1 and CDR2 (germline): SGHTA, FQGNSA. V lost 2 bases, J lost 3 bases, and 14 bases lay in between. DNA for the CDR3: TGTGCCAGCAGCTTAAATTACGCCGAGGACTACGAGCAGTACTTC. It encodes CASSLNYAEDYEQYF.

This clonotype was observed a few times. V gene TRBV3-1 combines with J gene TRBJ1-3; a weak D match, TRBD1 (5 bases). The V gene lost 1 base and the J gene lost 3 bases, with 10 bases spanning the gap. CDR3 length equals 15 residues. Looked up from germline, CDR1 is LGHDT and CDR2 is YNNKEL (reference sequence). CDR3 in amino acids: CASSQVGGRGNTIYF. The CDR3 nucleotides read TGTGCCAGCAGCCAAGTCGGGGGACGTGGAAACACCATATATTTT.

The V call is TRBV20-1, the J call TRBJ1-1, with no clear D. V lost 6 bases and J lost 1, with 15 bases in between. The CDR3 contains 14 residues. Germline V gene data show CDR1 as DFQATT and CDR2 as SNEGSKA (reference sequence). The CDR3 protein is CSARLTGTNTEAFF. CDR3 nucleotide sequence: TGCAGTGCACGGCTGACCGGTACGAACACTGAAGCTTTCTTT.

This clonotype came up a few times. This chain uses TRBV3-1 with TRBJ1-1, with TRBD1 matching 11 bases. CDR1 LGHDT and CDR2 YNNKEL come from the germline V gene (reference sequence). The CDR3 contains 18 residues. With V trimmed by 4 bases and J by 0 bases, 10 bases remained unmatched. The CDR3 loop is CASSRSLGTGGMNTEAFF. For the CDR3, the DNA is TGTGCCAGCAGCCGAAGCCTCGGGACAGGGGGAATGAACACTGAAGCTTTCTTT.

The J gene is TRBJ1-1, the V gene TRBV18, with a possible D match to TRBD1 (6 bases). Germline values: CDR1 KGHSH, CDR2 LQKENI. The CDR3 contains 12 residues. V dropped 5 bases and J dropped 8 bases, with 12 bases sitting between them. The CDR3 reads CASSVQGTEAFF. Written as DNA, the CDR3 is TGTGCCAGCTCAGTACAAGGGACAGAAGCTTTCTTT.

This clonotype was seen only a few times. The chain links TRBV5-1 to TRBJ2-1, with TRBD2 matching 11 bases. From germline, CDR1 is SGHRS and CDR2 YFSETQ. With V trimmed by 0 bases and J by 9 bases, 5 bases remained unmatched. The CDR3 contains 15 residues. CDR3: CASSLATSGTTEQFF. CDR3 coding DNA: TGCGCCAGCAGCTTGGCGACTAGCGGGACCACTGAGCAGTTCTTC. Using reference TRBV5-1 and TRBJ2-1 for the parts outside the CDR3, the full variable domain is KAGVTQTPRYLIKTRGQQVTLSCSPISGHRSVSWYQQTPGQGLQFLFEYFSETQRNKGNFPGRFSGRQFSNSRSEMNVSTLELGDSALYLCASSLATSGTTEQFFGPGTRLTVL.

In this sample, this clonotype turned up a few times. This chain links TRBV20-1 with TRBJ2-7; D uncertain. Germline V gene lookup returns CDR1 DFQATT and CDR2 SNEGSKA (reference sequence). The CDR3 is 13 residues long. Trimming removed 2 bases from V and 6 bases from J, with 14 bases in between. This CDR3 is CSARNDLSAEQYF. For the CDR3, the DNA is TGCAGTGCTAGAAACGACCTCTCGGCCGAGCAGTACTTC.

This clonotype has just a few counts. V and J are TRBV12-3 or TRBV12-4 and TRBJ1-5; no clear D. The V gene lost 5 bases and the J gene lost 9 bases, with 11 bases spanning the gap. The CDR3 length is 12 residues. CDR3 bases: TGTGCCAGCAGTCCGAGTATTTGGCCCCAGCATTTT. Its protein is CASSPSIWPQHF.

V usage is TRBV11-3 and J usage is TRBJ1-2; D is possibly TRBD1 (5 bases). With 1 base removed from V and 8 bases from J, the gap between germline ends came to 14 bases. The germline gives CDR1 SGHNT, CDR2 YENEEA. The CDR3 spans 14 residues. The CDR3 nucleotides are TGTGCCAGCAGCTTAGGGGCCAAAGGGGTCGGCTACACCTTC. Amino acids: CASSLGAKGVGYTF.

The sample holds a few counts of this clonotype. This rearrangement joins TRBV7-9 to TRBJ2-5, with D perhaps matching TRBD1 (5 bases). Germline-derived CDR1 and CDR2 are SEHNR and FQNEAQ (reference sequence). V was clipped by 7 bases and J by 5 bases, with 14 bases between them. The CDR3 is 13 residues long. In DNA form, the CDR3 reads TGTGCCAGCATCATAGGGGCCGGGGAGACCCAGTACTTC. Amino acid sequence: CASIIGAGETQYF. The variable domain in full, completed from reference TRBV7-9 and TRBJ2-5, reads DTGVSQNPRHKITKRGQNVTFRCDPISEHNRLYWYRQTLGQGPEFLTYFQNEAQLEKSRLLSDRFSAERPKGSFSTLEIQRTEQGDSAMYLCASIIGAGETQYFGPGTRLLVL.

This chain links TRBV5-1 with TRBJ2-2; D ambiguous. V lost 4 bases and J lost 2, with 21 bases in between. This CDR3 region has 18 residues. Germline loops: CDR1 SGHRS, CDR2 YFSETQ. This CDR3 reads CASSPPRVNFGNTGELFF. CDR3 nucleotides: TGCGCCAGCAGCCCGCCTAGAGTCAACTTCGGCAACACCGGGGAGCTGTTTTTT.

This chain joins TRBV20-1 and TRBJ2-2; either TRBD1 or TRBD2 may supply D (5 bases each). The CDR3 is made up of 15 amino acids. V dropped 3 bases and J dropped 4 bases, with 15 bases sitting between them. The germline gives CDR1 DFQATT, CDR2 SNEGSKA (reference sequence). CDR3 nucleotide sequence: TGCAGTGCTAGGTTCGAGGGGAAGGCCACCGGGGAGCTGTTTTTT. Translating gives CSARFEGKATGELFF.

This clonotype was picked up a small number of times. The chain uses TRBV20-1 and TRBJ2-1; 7 nucleotides align to TRBD2. Trimming cost V 5 bases and J 5 bases; bases outside gene matches: 12. Germline assignment: CDR1 DFQATT and CDR2 SNEGSKA (reference sequence). CDR3 size: 15 residues. For the CDR3, the DNA is TGCAGTGCTTCCCTTTCAAGGGGAGGGAACAATGAGCAGTTCTTC. As protein: CSASLSRGGNNEQFF.

This clonotype occurred a few times. The chain employs TRBV10-3 and TRBJ2-5, with a possible D match to TRBD2 (5 bases). CDR3 length: 18 residues. Germline CDR1 ENHRY, CDR2 SYGVKD. The V end was cut by 3 bases, the J end by 1 base, with 21 bases between. DNA of the CDR3: TGTGCCATCAGTGACCCTCGAGGGTCGGGCCAGAGCCAAGAGACCCAGTACTTC. It translates to CAISDPRGSGQSQETQYF.

V gene TRBV18 combines with J gene TRBJ2-1, with 9 bases matching TRBD2. The trim removed 3 bases at V and 3 bases at J, leaving 12 bases unmatched. The germline gives CDR1 KGHSH, CDR2 LQKENI. This CDR3 is 18 amino acids long. CDR3 DNA sequence: TGTGCCAGCTCACCCCCCCTCGGGTTAGCGGGAGTCTACAATGAGCAGTTCTTC. Its protein product is CASSPPLGLAGVYNEQFF.

The chain is built from TRBV18 and TRBJ1-1; TRBD1 might be the D (6 bases). The CDR3 is 16 amino acids. Trimming shortened V by 3 bases and J by 0 bases, and 14 bases separated the two germline ends. Per germline, CDR1 KGHSH and CDR2 LQKENI. The CDR3 nucleotides read TGTGCCAGCTCACCTTTGGACAGTAGTATGAACACTGAAGCTTTCTTT. Its protein product is CASSPLDSSMNTEAFF.